This T cell receptor (beta chain) was captured in a study of T cell repertoires in cytomegalovirus infection. Study context: Matching HLA type and CMV infection were both indicated by public TCR beta signatures.

TCRdb re-derived calls from the reads in MiXCR, one entry per CDR3 protein. The table shows roughly 720,000 distinct CDR3 sequences, with under 40% occurring only once. The CDR3 extends over 14 amino acids. V was cut by 6 bases and J by 2 bases, with 12 bases left in between. Germline values: CDR1 MDHEN, CDR2 SYDVKM. This rearrangement joins TRBV28 to TRBJ2-3; D unclear. The sequence derives from a human donor in good health (CMV status not recorded). Some clones in this sample may be carry-over from other donors' samples. Sequencing was carried out using PBMCs. CDR3 region: CASRRYRPTDTQYF. CDR3 bases: TGTGCCAGCAGACGGTACCGCCCCACAGATACGCAGTATTTT.